A single sample is the source of the 8 T cell receptor beta chains below, sequenced in a study of blood T cell repertoires in COVID-19. Sequencing used immunoSEQ multiplex PCR; TCRdb keeps in-frame clones, though not all of them. The sample carries over 80,000 clones, roughly nine tenths recorded once. The sequenced sample was peripheral blood. These receptors originate from a man aged 45-60 years with acute or convalescent COVID-19.

A few counts support this clone. The V gene is TRBV7-4, the J gene TRBJ2-7; the D gene is possibly TRBD2 (6 bases). The V and J ends lost 4 bases and 5 bases respectively, with 15 bases between them. This CDR3 has 14 amino acids. CDR1 is SGHVT and CDR2 is SQSDAQ in the germline V gene. The CDR3 here is CASSSWGGVNEQYV. In DNA form, the CDR3 reads TGTGCCAGCAGCTCCTGGGGAGGAGTGAACGAGCAGTACGTC.

The CDR3 DNA reads TGTGCCAGTAGTATCCCCGGGAAGGGGGCCAGGCAGCCCCAGCATTTT. It encodes CASSIPGKGARQPQHF. The chain employs TRBV19 and TRBJ1-5, with 7 bases that match TRBD1. Trimming removed 3 bases from V and 7 bases from J; junction bases left unmatched: 12. From germline, CDR1 is LNHDA and CDR2 SQIVND (reference sequence). This CDR3 spans 16 amino acids.

The rearrangement uses TRBV19 and TRBJ2-2; D gene uncertain. CDR3 length: 13 amino acids. V lost 6 bases to trimming and J lost 0 bases, with 5 bases between them. CDR1 and CDR2 from the germline V gene are LNHDA and SQIVND (reference sequence). The CDR3 region has the DNA TGTGCCAGTAGACGAGCGAACACCGGGGAGCTGTTTTTT. Translating gives CASRRANTGELFF.

This rearrangement joins TRBV19 to TRBJ2-4, with D possibly TRBD2 on 6 matching bases. Trimming took 4 bases from V and 0 from J, leaving 10 bases between them. The germline V gene encodes CDR1 LNHDA and CDR2 SQIVND (reference sequence). The CDR3 length is 15 residues. CDR3 DNA: TGTGCCAGTAGTAAGGGCGGGATAGCCAAAAACATTCAGTACTTC. As protein: CASSKGGIAKNIQYF. The complete variable domain, with remaining parts taken from reference TRBV19 and TRBJ2-4, reads DGGITQSPKYLFRKEGQNVTLSCEQNLNHDAMYWYRQDPGQGLRLIYYSQIVNDFQKGDIAEGYSVSREKKESFPLTVTSAQKNPTAFYLCASSKGGIAKNIQYFGAGTRLSVL.

This sequence joins TRBV3-1 (or the pseudogene TRBV3-2) and TRBJ2-6, with D possibly being TRBD2 (5 bases). The CDR3 covers 16 residues. Germline CDR1 is LGHDT and CDR2 is YNNKEL (reference sequence). The ends were cut back, 0 bases at V and 2 bases at J, with 8 bases in the middle. In DNA form, the CDR3 reads TGTGCCAGCAGCCAAGATATCGGGGCTGGGGCCAACGTCCTGACTTTC. This translates into CASSQDIGAGANVLTF.

This chain links TRBV5-1 with TRBJ2-5; 11 nucleotides line up with TRBD2. V shed 4 bases, J shed 2 bases, and the junction held 7 bases outside the gene matches. Germline V CDR1 and CDR2: SGHRS, YFSETQ. This CDR3 spans 16 amino acids. CDR3 sequence: CASSTSGGLTQETQYF. CDR3 sequence (DNA): TGCGCCAGCAGCACTAGCGGGGGACTAACTCAAGAGACCCAGTACTTC.

The gene calls are TRBV27 and TRBJ1-4; unclear D gene. Germline assignment: CDR1 MNHEY and CDR2 SMNVEV (reference sequence). CDR3 length equals 13 residues. Trimming pared 6 bases from V and 4 bases from J, leaving 9 bases between. The DNA of the CDR3 is TGTGCCAGCAGGGGAGGAGATAATGAAAAACTGTTTTTT. It is translated as CASRGGDNEKLFF.

The chain joins TRBV18 to TRBJ1-4; D possibly corresponds to TRBD1 (6 bases). The germline V and J ends were trimmed by 4 bases and 7 bases, with 13 bases remaining between them. This CDR3 contains 14 residues. The germline gives CDR1 KGHSH, CDR2 LQKENI. CDR3 loop: CASSRSGESEKLFF. CDR3 bases: TGTGCCAGCTCACGGTCAGGGGAAAGTGAAAAACTGTTTTTT.